This TCR beta chain was recorded in a study of blood T cell repertoires in COVID-19. Study context: The analysed material was cDNA or gDNA that came from T cells, B-cell-depleted T cells, or PBMCs.

Germline CDR1 is MDHEN and CDR2 is SYDVKM. V lost 3 bases and J lost 6; bases outside the gene matches: 10. The CDR3 is 17 amino acids. As processed by the authors: Researchers report that nucleated cell counts were estimated from reference gene primer amplification. Here immunoSEQ multiplex PCR was the method, and the copy in TCRdb shows in-frame clones only, minus some. V and J calls and clone size follow that table, whereas D and trimming were derived from the DNA. Counted here are fewer than 250,000 clones, over 80% occurring once; the ten biggest clones make up 5.5% to 7.5%. This clone appeared once.

This clonotype was sampled from a woman aged 55 to 70 with active or convalescent COVID-19. The rearrangement links TRBV28 to TRBJ2-3; 12 nucleotides line up with TRBD2. Source material: peripheral blood. The CDR3 is CASSLVTGLAGRDTQYF. The CDR3 bases are TGTGCCAGCAGTTTGGTGACGGGACTAGCGGGTCGGGATACGCAGTATTTT.